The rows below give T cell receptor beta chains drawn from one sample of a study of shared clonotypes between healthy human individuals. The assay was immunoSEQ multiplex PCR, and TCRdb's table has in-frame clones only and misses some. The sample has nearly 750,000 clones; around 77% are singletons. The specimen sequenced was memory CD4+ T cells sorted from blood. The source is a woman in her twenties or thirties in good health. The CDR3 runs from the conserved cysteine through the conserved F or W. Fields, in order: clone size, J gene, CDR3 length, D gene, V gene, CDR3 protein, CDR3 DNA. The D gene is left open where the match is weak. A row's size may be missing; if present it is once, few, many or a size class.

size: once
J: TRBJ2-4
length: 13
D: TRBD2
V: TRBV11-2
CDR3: CASSLAGGNIQYF
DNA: TGTGCCAGCAGCTTAGCGGGAGGGAACATTCAGTACTTC

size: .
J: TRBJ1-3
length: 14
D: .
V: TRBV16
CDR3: CASSQEFSGNTIYF
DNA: TGTGCCAGCAGCCAAGAGTTCTCTGGAAACACCATATATTTT

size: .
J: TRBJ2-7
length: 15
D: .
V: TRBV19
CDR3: CASSPWGVFTYEQYF
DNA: TGTGCCAGTAGTCCTTGGGGGGTCTTCACCTACGAGCAGTACTTC

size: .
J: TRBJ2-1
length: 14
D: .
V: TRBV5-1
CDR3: CASSLSGSYNEQFF
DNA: TGCGCCAGCAGCTTAAGCGGCTCCTACAATGAGCAGTTCTTC

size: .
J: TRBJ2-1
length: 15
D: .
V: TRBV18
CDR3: CASSPSFSRVDEQFF
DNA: TGTGCCAGCTCACCAAGTTTTTCCAGGGTTGATGAGCAGTTCTTC

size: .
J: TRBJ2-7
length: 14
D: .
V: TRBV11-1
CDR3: CASSLNVGKDEQYF
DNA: TGTGCCAGCAGCTTAAACGTGGGAAAGGACGAGCAGTACTTC

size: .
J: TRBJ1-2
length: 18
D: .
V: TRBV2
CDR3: CASSEEFDVSGARYGYTF
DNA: TGTGCCAGCAGTGAAGAATTTGACGTTTCAGGGGCCCGCTATGGCTACACCTTC

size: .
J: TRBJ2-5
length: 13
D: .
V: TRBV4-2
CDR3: CASRGGNGETQYF
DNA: TGTGCCAGTAGGGGAGGAAACGGGGAGACCCAGTACTTC

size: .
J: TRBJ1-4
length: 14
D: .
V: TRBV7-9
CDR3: CASSRGGTNEKLFF
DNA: TGTGCCAGCAGCCGAGGGGGAACTAATGAAAAACTGTTTTTT

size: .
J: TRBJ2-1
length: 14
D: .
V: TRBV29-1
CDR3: CSVGGGTSHYEQFF
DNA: TGCAGCGTTGGAGGAGGCACAAGTCACTATGAGCAGTTCTTC

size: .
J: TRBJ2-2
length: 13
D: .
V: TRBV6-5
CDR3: CASHQTDSGELFF
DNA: TGTGCCAGCCACCAAACTGATAGCGGGGAGCTGTTTTTT

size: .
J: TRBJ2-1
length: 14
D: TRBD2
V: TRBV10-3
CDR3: CAIKGSGSYNEQFF
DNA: TGTGCCATCAAAGGGAGCGGGAGTTACAATGAGCAGTTCTTC

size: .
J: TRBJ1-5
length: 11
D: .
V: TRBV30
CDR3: CACGTSQPQHF
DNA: TGTGCCTGCGGAACGAGTCAGCCCCAGCATTTT

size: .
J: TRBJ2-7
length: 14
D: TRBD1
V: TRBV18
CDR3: CASSPGQGGWEQYF
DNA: TGTGCCAGCTCCCCGGGACAGGGGGGTTGGGAGCAGTACTTC

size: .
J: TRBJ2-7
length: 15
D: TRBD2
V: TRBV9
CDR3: CASSPRGAGEGEQYF
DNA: TGTGCCAGCAGCCCACGAGGAGCGGGAGAGGGAGAGCAGTACTTC

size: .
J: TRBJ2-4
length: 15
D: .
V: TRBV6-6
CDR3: CASSSRVGVENIQYF
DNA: TGTGCCAGCAGCTCGAGAGTCGGGGTCGAAAACATTCAGTACTTC

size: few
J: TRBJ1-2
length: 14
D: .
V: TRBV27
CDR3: CASKPRGPGYGYTF
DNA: TGTGCCAGCAAACCCCGGGGACCGGGCTATGGCTACACCTTC

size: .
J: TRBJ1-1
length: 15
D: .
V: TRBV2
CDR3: CASSDTGVKNTEAFF
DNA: TGTGCCAGCAGTGATACGGGGGTAAAGAACACTGAAGCTTTCTTT

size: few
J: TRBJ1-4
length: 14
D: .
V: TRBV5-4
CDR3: CASSFFRQGEKLFF
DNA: TGTGCCAGCAGCTTTTTTCGCCAGGGTGAAAAACTGTTTTTT

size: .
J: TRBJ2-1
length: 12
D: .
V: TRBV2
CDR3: CASRETLNEQFF
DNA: TGTGCCAGTAGAGAAACTCTCAATGAGCAGTTCTTC

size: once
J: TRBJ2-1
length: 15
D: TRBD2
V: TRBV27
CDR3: CASSLVSSGSFEQFF
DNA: TGTGCCAGCAGTTTAGTTTCTAGCGGGAGTTTTGAGCAGTTCTTC

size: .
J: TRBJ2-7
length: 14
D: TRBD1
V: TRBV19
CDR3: CASSMGQVTHEQYF
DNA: TGTGCCAGTAGTATGGGACAGGTCACCCACGAGCAGTACTTC

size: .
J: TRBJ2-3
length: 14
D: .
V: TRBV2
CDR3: CASKYLGGGDTQYF
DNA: TGTGCCAGCAAATATTTGGGGGGTGGAGATACGCAGTATTTT

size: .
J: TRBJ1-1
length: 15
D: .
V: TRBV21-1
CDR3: CASRQRRLRNTEAFF
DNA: TGTGCCAGCAGGCAGAGGCGATTGAGGAACACTGAAGCTTTCTTT

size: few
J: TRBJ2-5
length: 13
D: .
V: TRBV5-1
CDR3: CASSAIGAETQYF
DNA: TGCGCCAGCAGCGCTATAGGGGCAGAGACCCAGTACTTC

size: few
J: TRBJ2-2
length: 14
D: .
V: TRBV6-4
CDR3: CASSALPNTGELFF
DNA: TGTGCCAGCAGTGCACTCCCGAACACCGGGGAGCTGTTTTTT

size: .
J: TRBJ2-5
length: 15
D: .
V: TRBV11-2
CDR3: CASSSPGTHQETQYF
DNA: TGTGCCAGCAGCTCTCCCGGGACACACCAAGAGACCCAGTACTTC

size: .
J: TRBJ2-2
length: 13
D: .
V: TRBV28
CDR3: CASPRTNTGELFF
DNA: TGTGCCAGCCCTCGGACGAACACCGGGGAGCTGTTTTTT

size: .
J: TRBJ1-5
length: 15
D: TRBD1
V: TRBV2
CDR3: CASTKGQGSNQPQHF
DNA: TGTGCCAGCACCAAGGGACAGGGGTCAAATCAGCCCCAGCATTTT

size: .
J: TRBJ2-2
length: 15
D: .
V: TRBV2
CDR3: CASSAGGINTGELFF
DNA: TGTGCCAGCAGCGCCGGGGGTATCAATACCGGGGAGCTGTTTTTT

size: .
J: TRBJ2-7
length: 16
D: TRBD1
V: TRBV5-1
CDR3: CASSLARTGRPYEQYF
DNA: TGCGCCAGCAGCTTGGCCCGGACAGGGAGGCCTTACGAGCAGTACTTC

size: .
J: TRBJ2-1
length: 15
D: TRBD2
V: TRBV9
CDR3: CASSVTGTTYNEQFF
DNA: TGTGCCAGCAGCGTAACGGGGACTACCTACAATGAGCAGTTCTTC

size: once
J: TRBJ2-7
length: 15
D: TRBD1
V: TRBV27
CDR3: CASSGTGTGSYEQYF
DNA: TGTGCCAGCAGTGGCACCGGGACAGGGTCCTACGAGCAGTACTTC

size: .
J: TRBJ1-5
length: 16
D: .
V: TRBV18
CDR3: CASSPGQGRGNQPQHF
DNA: TGTGCCAGCTCACCAGGGCAGGGAAGAGGCAATCAGCCCCAGCATTTT

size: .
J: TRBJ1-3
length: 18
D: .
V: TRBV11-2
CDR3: CASTNPTRPHSSGNTIYF
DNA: TGTGCCAGCACCAACCCTACACGGCCCCATTCCTCTGGAAACACCATATATTTT

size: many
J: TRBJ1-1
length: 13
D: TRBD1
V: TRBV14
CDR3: CASSGQGYTEAFF
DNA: TGTGCCAGCAGCGGACAGGGATATACTGAAGCTTTCTTT

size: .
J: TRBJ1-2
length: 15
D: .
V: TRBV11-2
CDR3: CASSLGLSQGYGYTF
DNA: TGTGCCAGCAGCTTAGGTCTTTCGCAGGGTTATGGCTACACCTTC

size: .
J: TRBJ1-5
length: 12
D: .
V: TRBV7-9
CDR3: CASSLVNQPQHF
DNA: TGTGCCAGCAGCTTAGTAAATCAGCCCCAGCATTTT

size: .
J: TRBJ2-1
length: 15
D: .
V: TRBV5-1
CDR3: CASSLAEVGANEQFF
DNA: TGCGCCAGCAGCTTGGCTGAGGTGGGGGCAAATGAGCAGTTCTTC

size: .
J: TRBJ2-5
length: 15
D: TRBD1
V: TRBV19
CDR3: CASSFRQGVGETQYF
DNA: TGTGCCAGTAGTTTCCGACAGGGGGTTGGGGAGACCCAGTACTTC

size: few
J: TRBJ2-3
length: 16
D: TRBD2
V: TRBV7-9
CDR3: CASSQLAAGATDTQYF
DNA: TGTGCCAGCAGCCAACTCGCAGCGGGAGCCACAGATACGCAGTATTTT

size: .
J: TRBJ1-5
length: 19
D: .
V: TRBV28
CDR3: CASSLRELHPRGGNQPQHF
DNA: TGTGCCAGCAGTTTACGGGAGTTACATCCAAGGGGGGGCAATCAGCCCCAGCATTTT